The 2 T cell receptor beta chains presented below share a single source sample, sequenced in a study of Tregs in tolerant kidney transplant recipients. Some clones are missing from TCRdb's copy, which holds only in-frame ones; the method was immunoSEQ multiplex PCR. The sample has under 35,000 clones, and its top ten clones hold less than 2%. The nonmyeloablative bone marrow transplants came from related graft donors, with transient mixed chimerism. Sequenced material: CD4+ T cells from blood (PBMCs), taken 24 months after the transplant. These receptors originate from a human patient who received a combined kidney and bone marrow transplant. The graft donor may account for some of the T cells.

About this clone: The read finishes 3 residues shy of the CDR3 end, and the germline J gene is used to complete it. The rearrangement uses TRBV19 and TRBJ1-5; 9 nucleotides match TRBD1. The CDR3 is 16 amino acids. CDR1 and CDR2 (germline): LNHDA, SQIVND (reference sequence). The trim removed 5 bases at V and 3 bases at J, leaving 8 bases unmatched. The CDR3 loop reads CASSSPRTGVNQPQHF. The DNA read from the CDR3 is TGTGCCAGTAGTTCCCCCCGGACAGGGGTCAATCAGCCC.

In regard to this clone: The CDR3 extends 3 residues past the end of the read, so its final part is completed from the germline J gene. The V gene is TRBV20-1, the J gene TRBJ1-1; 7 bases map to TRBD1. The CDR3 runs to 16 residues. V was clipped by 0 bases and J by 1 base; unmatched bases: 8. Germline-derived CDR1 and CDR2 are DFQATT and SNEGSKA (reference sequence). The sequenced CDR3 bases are TGCAGTGCTAGAGATCCCACAGGGGTGACGAACACTGAA. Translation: CSARDPTGVTNTE. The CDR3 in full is CSARDPTGVTNTEAFF.